The entry below gives a single T cell receptor beta chain sequence along with its context. Its antigen is still unknown. No much larger clonotype is one base removed from it; base qualities were not supplied. The entry originates in a study of shared clonotypes between healthy human individuals (dated by TCRdb to 2018 to 2021). At the level of the whole study: The cohort comprised two women and a few men aged 18 to 49 years. Each donor's leukapheresis produced roughly between about 0.85 and 10 billion PBMCs. To increase sequencing depth and limit assay-specific biases, TCR repertoire library preparation and sequencing were carried out by different laboratories using diverse techniques. For each donor, CD4 naive and CD4 memory were each given three plates, CD8 naive was given two plates, and CD8 memory was given one plate. To estimate repertoire size and how much clonotype sharing occurs between individuals, the study deeply sequenced the blood TCR repertoires of five healthy adults.

Paper-wide results and their limitations: Incomplete sequencing was indicated by rarefaction of sorted-subset datasets, despite the large sequencing depth. Sharing across a few donors was observed for approximately 5% of naive CD4, under 4% of naive CD8, over 2% of memory CD4, and roughly 0.4% of memory CD8 clonotypes. Compared with non-shared clonotypes, the clonotypes found in all four sorted-subset donors had higher generation probabilities. Because the study included only a small number of donors, the genetic and exposure-history diversity represented was limited. Based on pairwise subsampling, the degree of clonotype sharing among donors was expected to be affected by sequencing depth. Only blood was sampled, and tissue TCR repertoires likely differ from those in blood. Naive subsets generally had larger estimated clonotype richness than memory subsets.

Healthy HIV-negative adults with no recently reported acute infections or vaccinations were included as donors. Only Caucasian adults living in Nashville, Tennessee, USA were represented among the donors. CD4+ T cells were enriched by magnetic negative selection, after which naive cells were positively selected on CD45RA and the negative fraction was taken as the memory subset. Blood was obtained by leukapheresis, after which PBMCs were separated by Ficoll-Histopaque density gradient centrifugation and cryopreserved in liquid nitrogen vapor phase. Purity and quantity of every magnetically sorted T cell population were checked by analytical flow cytometry. Genomic DNA was isolated from each sorted fraction and quantified by UV absorbance on a Nanodrop 2000c. The CDR3 starts with the cysteine, ends with the phenylalanine, and has 16 residues. CDR3 DNA is the only sequence kept; it has 48 bases, read in frame from the first base. Relative to germline, V is 5 bases shorter and J is 2 bases shorter, with 16 bases between their ends. As encoded in the germline V gene, CDR1 is SGHRS while CDR2 is YFSETQ.

Using the deep immunoSEQ assay, multiplex PCR amplified TCR CDR3 regions from genomic DNA. For each cell subset, the extracted genomic DNA was distributed evenly across all wells of several immunoSEQ 96-well plates, and each plate served as one replicate. For sorted subsets, around 200 ng genomic DNA, equal to tens of thousands of T cell genomes, was loaded into each replicate PCR. Purified libraries were measured with a Qubit 3.0 fluorometer, size-checked on a Bioanalyzer 2100, and measured again with the KAPA Library Quantification kit. A separate single-read 150-cycle Illumina NextSeq 550 flow cell was used to sequence each immunoSEQ 96-well plate. In the authors' own workflow: The immunoSEQ output contained only junctional sequences without quality scores, so filtering could not match that applied to full-length reads. To assign V/J genes and CDR3, sequences were annotated using PyIR, a Python wrapper for IgBLAST v1.9, with IMGT germline references. Reads were removed for weak V/J assignments (E-value above 1e-6), missing CDR3, stop codons, out-of-frame junctions, or ambiguous translated residues. A V3J clonotype was defined by an identical inferred V gene, J gene, and CDR3 amino acid sequence. Percentage overlap between repertoires was computed as shared unique clonotypes divided by the size of the smaller repertoire. Three approaches were used to assess repertoire richness: RTK rarefaction, the Chao1 estimator, and Recon v2.1 estimates of unobserved clonotypes. OLGA was used to compute generation probabilities for all TCRbeta clonotypes that the gDNA method yielded from a few donors. TCRdb limited this immuneACCESS table to in-frame rearrangements with V and J called. A share of clones is missing; checked studies link under half to unresolved V genes, and the rest is unexplained. V, J and clone size derive from that table, while D and trimming were established from the DNA sequence. Counted in this sample were around 1 million clones; approximately 76% of them appeared once. The top ten clonotypes cover approximately 1.5% of the sample.

The sequence joins TRBV5-1 to TRBJ2-2; a tentative D call is TRBD2 (5 bases match). This clonotype was obtained from a man younger than 35 in good health. The sequencing sample was made of memory CD4+ T cells sorted from blood. This sample's cell subset or site label indicates: CD45RA-negative fraction. The CDR3 region: CASRGGRGSNTGELFF. The DNA sequence is given as TGCGCCAGCAGAGGTGGGAGAGGGAGCAACACCGGGGAGCTGTTTTTT.